The 31 T cell receptor beta chains presented below share a single source sample, sequenced in a study of T-cell memory formation after mild COVID-19. TCRdb itself ran the 5' RACE reads through MiXCR, one entry per CDR3 protein. The repertoire holds a few hundred thousand distinct CDR3 sequences, with 20% as singletons. The sample was PBMCs or a T cell subset sorted from them (not recorded which). These TCRs come from a young man who had mild COVID-19 (a few samples of this study predate the infection). Cell type and time point are not known.

This clonotype came up many times. The V and J genes are TRBV11-2 and TRBJ2-1, with 12 nucleotides matching TRBD2. The CDR3 loop spans 16 amino acids. CDR1 and CDR2 from the germline V gene are SGHAT and FQNNGV. J lost 7 bases, V lost 3 bases, and 7 bases had no gene match. The CDR3 DNA reads as TGTGCCAGCAGCTTGTCTACTAGCGGGGGGATGAATGAGCAGTTCTTC. The encoded protein is CASSLSTSGGMNEQFF.

This clonotype was counted ten times or more. The chain combines TRBV12-3 or TRBV12-4 with TRBJ2-3; D possibly corresponds to TRBD2 (5 bases). Trimming stripped 5 bases from V and 4 bases from J, with 10 bases between. The CDR3 has 13 residues. CDR3 protein: CASSPRVADTQYF. The CDR3 DNA follows: TGTGCCAGCAGTCCGCGGGTGGCAGATACGCAGTATTTT.

This clonotype showed up just a few times. This sequence joins TRBV4-1 and TRBJ2-7; TRBD1 agrees at 7 bases. V shed 0 bases and J 2 bases; nucleotides not matched to a gene: 10. Looked up from germline, CDR1 is MGHRA and CDR2 is YSYEKL. The CDR3 is made up of 17 amino acids. CDR3 DNA sequence: TGCGCCAGCAGCCAAGACAGACAGAATACAGGGGCCTACGAGCAGTACTTC. Its translation is CASSQDRQNTGAYEQYF.

The chain employs TRBV4-2 and TRBJ1-6; TRBD1 matches 7 bases. The CDR3 runs to 15 residues. CDR1 is LGHNA and CDR2 is YNFKEQ in the germline V gene. Trimming at V came to 3 bases and at J to 8 bases, leaving 7 bases not matched to a gene. This CDR3 is CASSQNDRADSPLHF. DNA of the CDR3: TGTGCCAGCAGCCAGAACGACAGGGCCGATTCACCCCTCCACTTT.

This chain joins TRBV28 and TRBJ2-7, with 7 bases fitting TRBD1. Per the germline V gene, CDR1 is MDHEN and CDR2 is SYDVKM. This CDR3 contains 17 residues. V was clipped by 2 bases and J by 4 bases; unmatched bases: 14. As DNA, the CDR3 is TGTGCCAGCAGTTTACCCCAGGACAGGAAAAAGGGGTACGAGCAGTACGTC. This gives the protein CASSLPQDRKKGYEQYV.

This clonotype was observed a few times. The chain combines TRBV7-8 with TRBJ2-7; TRBD1 aligns across 11 bases. V gave up 5 bases and J gave up 4 bases; unmatched junction bases: 7. The CDR3 is made up of 15 amino acids. Germline CDR1 is SGHVS and CDR2 is FQNEAQ. The CDR3, as DNA: TGTGCCAGCAGCCAGGACGGACAGGGGGCTTACGAGCAGTACGTC. Residues: CASSQDGQGAYEQYV.

This clonotype appeared a few times. V is TRBV29-1 and J is TRBJ1-2; D call uncertain. The CDR3 runs to 13 residues. CDR1 is SQVTM and CDR2 is ANQGSEA in the germline V gene. With 3 bases removed from V and 1 base from J, the gap between germline ends came to 9 bases. The CDR3 DNA is TGCAGCGTTGATTCCGATCTTAACTATGGCTACACCTTC. Translation: CSVDSDLNYGYTF.

This clonotype occurred many times. The chain links TRBV9 to TRBJ2-3, with D uncertain. The CDR3 spans 15 residues. Germline V lookup: CDR1 SGDLS, CDR2 YYNGEE. Deletions cut 1 base from V and 4 bases from J, with 13 bases between. CDR3 protein: CASSVTGLSSDTQYF. CDR3 bases: TGTGCCAGCAGCGTAACCGGGCTGAGCTCAGATACGCAGTATTTT.

This clonotype has more than one count but fewer than ten. This sequence joins TRBV5-1 and TRBJ2-1, with TRBD2 matching over 12 bases. The CDR3 is 19 amino acids. V trimming: 3 bases; J trimming: 0 bases; junction bases outside the gene matches: 10. The germline gives CDR1 SGHRS, CDR2 YFSETQ. In nucleotides, the CDR3 is TGCGCCAGCAGCTGGCGGAGACTAGCGGGGGCACGCTCCTACAATGAGCAGTTCTTC. It specifies CASSWRRLAGARSYNEQFF.

This clonotype was seen only a few times. This rearrangement joins TRBV28 to TRBJ2-7; no reliable D call. There are 11 residues in the CDR3. V lost 1 base and J lost 5, with 3 bases in between. The germline CDR1 and CDR2 sequences are MDHEN and SYDVKM. This CDR3 reads CASSLYDEQYF. For the CDR3, the DNA is TGTGCCAGCAGTTTATACGACGAGCAGTACTTC.

The genes are TRBV9 and TRBJ2-5, with D uncertain. CDR1 and CDR2 (germline): SGDLS, YYNGEE. The CDR3 has 16 amino acids. V was clipped by 4 bases and J by 5 bases, with 21 bases between them. The CDR3 DNA sequence: TGTGCCAGCAGCCACAAAAGTTGGGGATACTGGGAGACCCAGTACTTC. Its protein product is CASSHKSWGYWETQYF.

This clonotype was seen a handful of times. The V call is TRBV3-1, the J call TRBJ2-5; no clear D. This CDR3 has 14 amino acids. Trimming removed 2 bases at V and 3 bases at J, with 10 bases between. CDR1 and CDR2 from the germline V gene are LGHDT and YNNKEL (reference sequence). The CDR3 loop is CASSQFWGKETQYF. The DNA of the CDR3 is TGTGCCAGCAGCCAATTTTGGGGAAAAGAGACCCAGTACTTC.

V is TRBV9 and J is TRBJ2-7; D remains ambiguous. This CDR3 is 16 amino acids long. Germline V gene sequence: CDR1 SGDLS, CDR2 YYNGEE. Between the trimmed V and J ends, which lost 0 bases and 3 bases, there was a span of 16 bases. The CDR3 bases are TGTGCCAGCAGCGTAGAGGGCAGAGCAGAGTACTACGAGCAGTACTTC. It encodes CASSVEGRAEYYEQYF.

This clonotype was seen a handful of times. The chain recombines TRBV7-9 with TRBJ1-3; tentative D call: TRBD1 (5 bases). The CDR3 covers 19 residues. Trimming shortened V by 3 bases and J by 0 bases, and 21 bases separated the two germline ends. Germline lookup yields CDR1 SEHNR and CDR2 FQNEAQ (reference sequence). The CDR3 nucleotides are TGTGCCAGCAGCTTCCACCACTCCGGGACTGACGACTCTGGAAACACCATATATTTT. This translates into CASSFHHSGTDDSGNTIYF. The full variable domain, with the rest looked up from reference TRBV7-9 and TRBJ1-3, is DTGVSQNPRHKITKRGQNVTFRCDPISEHNRLYWYRQTLGQGPEFLTYFQNEAQLEKSRLLSDRFSAERPKGSFSTLEIQRTEQGDSAMYLCASSFHHSGTDDSGNTIYFGEGSWLTVV.

Only a few counts were recorded for this clonotype. The CDR3 region has the DNA TGTGCCAGCAGTGCAGGGTCCGAGACCCAGTACTTC. This translates into CASSAGSETQYF. V usage is TRBV2 and J usage is TRBJ2-5, with TRBD1 as a possible D gene (5 bases). Germline loops: CDR1 SNHLY, CDR2 FYNNEI. V lost 4 bases, J lost 5 bases, and 8 bases lay in between. CDR3 size: 12 residues.

In its sample, this clonotype was seen a few times. The rearrangement links TRBV7-8 to TRBJ1-1, with D unresolved. This CDR3 is 14 amino acids long. Between the trimmed V and J ends, which lost 1 base and 4 bases, there was a span of 10 bases. Germline values: CDR1 SGHVS, CDR2 FQNEAQ. CDR3 residues: CASSLGRTSTEAFF. DNA of the CDR3: TGTGCCAGCAGCTTAGGGCGGACGAGCACTGAAGCTTTCTTT.

This clonotype occurred a few times. The rearrangement joins TRBV5-5 to TRBJ2-7, with TRBD1 matching over 9 bases. J lost 5 bases, V lost 4 bases, and 7 bases had no gene match. The CDR3 length is 14 residues. Germline V gene lookup returns CDR1 SGHKS and CDR2 YYEKEE (reference sequence). In nucleotides, the CDR3 is TGTGCCAGCAGCAACCGGGACAGGGCACACGAGCAGTACTTC. It codes for CASSNRDRAHEQYF.

The CDR3 nucleotides are TGCGCCAGCAGCTTGGAGCCCCTGGGATATAGCACAGATACGCAGTATTTT. Residues: CASSLEPLGYSTDTQYF. The V gene is TRBV5-1, the J gene TRBJ2-3; D remains ambiguous. The germline CDR1 and CDR2 sequences are SGHRS and YFSETQ. The CDR3 is 17 residues long. Trimming removed 0 bases from V and 0 bases from J, with 14 bases in between.

V and J are TRBV7-2 and TRBJ2-5; no reliable D call. The germline gives CDR1 SGHTA, CDR2 FQGNSA. The V and J ends lost 5 bases and 3 bases respectively, with 19 bases between them. The CDR3 has 16 amino acids. CDR3 DNA: TGTGCCAGCAGCGTCCAAGGGCCAGCGACCGAAGAGACCCAGTACTTC. Protein sequence: CASSVQGPATEETQYF.

The table lists this clonotype with a few counts. V gene TRBV7-9 combines with J gene TRBJ2-1, with D possibly being TRBD1 or TRBD2 (5 bases each). Trimming took off 5 bases at V and 8 bases at J, with 19 bases between the two ends. Germline-derived CDR1 and CDR2 are SEHNR and FQNEAQ (reference sequence). The CDR3 extends over 15 amino acids. The CDR3: CASSPRRGYEDEQFF. The CDR3, as DNA: TGTGCCAGCAGCCCCCGACGGGGCTATGAAGATGAGCAGTTCTTC.

The chain has TRBV4-1 and TRBJ1-2; TRBD1 aligns across 7 bases. V was pared by 0 bases and J by 2 bases, with 6 bases of the junction left unmatched. This CDR3 has 16 residues. Germline CDR1 reads MGHRA; CDR2 reads YSYEKL. CDR3 amino acids: CASSQEVGTENYGYTF. The DNA for the CDR3 is TGCGCCAGCAGCCAAGAAGTCGGGACAGAGAACTATGGCTACACCTTC.

This clonotype was detected only a few times. The gene calls are TRBV5-1 and TRBJ2-3; D not certain. Germline V lookup: CDR1 SGHRS, CDR2 YFSETQ. V was pared by 5 bases and J by 1 base, with 8 bases between. The CDR3 loop spans 13 amino acids. CDR3 residues: CASRPLGTDTQYF. The CDR3 nucleotides are TGCGCCAGCAGACCCCTTGGCACAGATACGCAGTATTTT.

This clonotype was observed a few times. The chain uses TRBV20-1 and TRBJ2-3, with 7 bases that match TRBD2. This CDR3 is 12 amino acids long. The ends lost 3 bases at V and 4 bases at J; junction bases unmatched: 1. Germline assignment: CDR1 DFQATT and CDR2 SNEGSKA (reference sequence). The CDR3 bases are TGCAGTGCTAGCCGGGGGGCAGATACGCAGTATTTT. Its translation: CSASRGADTQYF.

This clonotype was detected ten times or more. The chain combines TRBV7-3 with TRBJ2-1; no firm D call. Germline CDR1 and CDR2: SGHTA and FQGTGA. Between the trimmed V and J ends, which lost 2 bases and 5 bases, there was a span of 4 bases. There are 12 residues in the CDR3. The chain's CDR3 is CASSLRDNEQFF. The CDR3 nucleotides are TGTGCCAGCAGCTTACGTGACAATGAGCAGTTCTTC.

This clonotype was observed at least ten times. The chain has TRBV7-2 and TRBJ2-7; D is perhaps TRBD1 (6 bases). From germline, CDR1 is SGHTA and CDR2 FQGNSA. The V and J ends lost 0 bases and 4 bases respectively, with 10 bases between them. CDR3 size: 14 residues. CDR3: CASSLALGAYEQYF. DNA for the CDR3: TGTGCCAGCAGCTTAGCGCTGGGGGCGTACGAGCAGTACTTC.

The chain uses TRBV29-1 and TRBJ1-6; 7 nucleotides line up with TRBD1. The V segment lost 6 bases and the J segment 7 bases; nucleotides outside the gene matches: 6. Germline V lookup: CDR1 SQVTM, CDR2 ANQGSEA. This CDR3 spans 13 amino acids. CDR3 DNA sequence: TGCAGCGTCCGCCGGGACAGCAATTCACCCCTCCACTTT. Protein: CSVRRDSNSPLHF.

V is TRBV7-2 and J is TRBJ2-5; 10 bases are shared with TRBD1. V shed 5 bases, J shed 4 bases, and the junction held 7 bases outside the gene matches. The CDR3 is 15 amino acids. CDR1 and CDR2 from the germline V gene are SGHTA and FQGNSA. In DNA, the CDR3 is TGTGCCAGCAGCGGGACAGGGGAACGGCGAGAGACCCAGTACTTC. As protein: CASSGTGERRETQYF.

This clonotype was seen more than once but under ten times. The J gene is TRBJ1-2, the V gene TRBV20-1; no definite D call. This CDR3 is built from 10 residues. The V end lost 6 bases, the J end lost 5 bases, and 7 bases lay between the germline ends. Germline CDR1 DFQATT, CDR2 SNEGSKA (reference sequence). CDR3 protein: CSATGYGYTF. The DNA for the CDR3 is TGCAGTGCAACGGGTTATGGCTACACCTTC.

This chain uses TRBV27 with TRBJ1-1; 9 bases map to TRBD1. CDR3 length: 13 amino acids. Germline V gene sequence: CDR1 MNHEY, CDR2 SMNVEV (reference sequence). V was clipped by 5 bases and J by 8 bases; unmatched bases: 6. Written as DNA, the CDR3 is TGTGCCAGCAGTCGGGGGACAGGGAAAGAAGCTTTCTTT. Its translation: CASSRGTGKEAFF.

The chain carries TRBV20-1 and TRBJ1-5; D is perhaps TRBD1 (5 bases). The germline V and J ends were trimmed by 1 base and 2 bases, with 12 bases remaining between them. Germline-derived CDR1 and CDR2 are DFQATT and SNEGSKA (reference sequence). The CDR3 totals 15 residues. CDR3 amino acids: CSARGPGDGNQPQHF. The CDR3 DNA sequence: TGCAGTGCTAGAGGTCCGGGGGATGGCAATCAGCCCCAGCATTTT.

V is TRBV24-1 and J is TRBJ2-7, with D perhaps being TRBD1 or TRBD2 (6 bases each). Germline V gene data show CDR1 as KGHDR and CDR2 as SFDVKD. This CDR3 has 15 amino acids. V was trimmed by 2 bases and J by 1 base, leaving 11 bases between them. CDR3 sequence (DNA): TGTGCCACCAGTGATTCCACAGGGAGGTCCTACGAGCAGTACTTC. This translates into CATSDSTGRSYEQYF.